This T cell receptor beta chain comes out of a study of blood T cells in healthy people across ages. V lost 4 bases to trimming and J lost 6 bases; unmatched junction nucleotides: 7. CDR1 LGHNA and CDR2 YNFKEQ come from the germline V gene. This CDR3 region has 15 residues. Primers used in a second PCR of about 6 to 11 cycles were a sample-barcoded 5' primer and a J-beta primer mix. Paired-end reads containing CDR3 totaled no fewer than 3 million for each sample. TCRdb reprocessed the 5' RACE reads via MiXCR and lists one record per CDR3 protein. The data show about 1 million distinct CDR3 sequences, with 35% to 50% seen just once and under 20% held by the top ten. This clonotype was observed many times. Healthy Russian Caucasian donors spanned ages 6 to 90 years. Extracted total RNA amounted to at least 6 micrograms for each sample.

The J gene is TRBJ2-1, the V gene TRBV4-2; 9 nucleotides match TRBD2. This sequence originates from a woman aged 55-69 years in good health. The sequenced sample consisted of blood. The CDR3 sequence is CASSPSSGALNEQFF. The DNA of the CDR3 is TGTGCCAGCAGCCCGTCTAGCGGGGCCCTCAATGAGCAGTTCTTC.